This entry features one TCR beta chain sequence. Its specificity is unknown. This entry is derived from a study of shared clonotypes between healthy human individuals. With 2 bases removed from V and 1 base from J, the gap between germline ends came to 3 bases. The CDR3 spans 13 residues. CDR1 SGHNT and CDR2 YYREEE come from the germline V gene (reference sequence). Naive CD4+ cells were CD45RA-selected; the remaining cells were memory. TCRdb's table, derived via immunoSEQ multiplex PCR, lists solely in-frame clones and lacks some. The table has roughly 2.2 million clones, 85% to 95% seen once. Study-wide results and limits: Donors were few, which limited the genetic and exposure-history diversity represented.

The sequenced sample was naive CD4+ T cells from PBMCs. Subset of the sample: CD45RA+ positively selected. This TCR derives from a man in his late teens or twenties in good health. Some clones in this sample may be carry-over from other donors' samples. The chain is built from TRBV5-4 and TRBJ2-2; D gene unclear. The CDR3 bases are TGTGCCAGCAGCTTTCTGAACACCGGGGAGCTGTTTTTT. Translated, it gives CASSFLNTGELFF.